Shown below are 23 T cell receptor beta chains from a single sample sequenced in a study of T-cell reconstitution after alpha-beta-depleted transplantation in children. Researchers prepared the TCRbeta library using unique molecular identifiers, the study reports. Each CDR3 protein is one row after TCRdb ran MiXCR on the PCR reads. The table lists about 240,000 distinct CDR3 sequences, around 25% of them singletons. The sequencing here drew on PBMCs, taken before TCRalphabeta/CD19-depleted stem cell transplant. Receptors were obtained from a girl aged 2-9 years with Fanconi anemia, due to receive a stem cell transplant.

At least ten counts were recorded for this clonotype. This sequence joins TRBV27 and TRBJ2-7; the D gene is possibly TRBD2 (5 bases). Germline-derived CDR1 and CDR2 are MNHEY and SMNVEV (reference sequence). This CDR3 spans 13 amino acids. The V end lost 2 bases, the J end lost 6 bases, and 11 bases lay between the germline ends. CDR3 DNA: TGTGCCAGCAGTTTAGTGGTCAGCGGCGAGCAGTACTTC. Residues: CASSLVVSGEQYF.

The J gene is TRBJ2-1, the V gene TRBV27; a possible D gene is TRBD1 (5 bases). This CDR3 spans 15 amino acids. V shed 4 bases and J shed 4 bases, with 14 bases lying between them. The germline gives CDR1 MNHEY, CDR2 SMNVEV (reference sequence). CDR3 sequence reads: CASSYDRSLYNEQFF. DNA of the CDR3: TGTGCCAGCAGTTACGACAGATCACTATACAATGAGCAGTTCTTC.

This clonotype was found many times. The chain links TRBV20-1 to TRBJ1-2; no reliable D call. This CDR3 contains 12 residues. CDR1 is DFQATT, CDR2 SNEGSKA, per germline (reference sequence). V lost 4 bases and J lost 0, with 6 bases in between. Written as DNA, the CDR3 is TGCAGTGCTACCCGACCTAACTATGGCTACACCTTC. Protein sequence: CSATRPNYGYTF.

This clonotype has a handful of counts. The chain recombines TRBV20-1 with TRBJ2-5, with 7 positions matching TRBD2. In germline, CDR1 is DFQATT, CDR2 SNEGSKA (reference sequence). The junction had 12 bases not matched to a gene; V was cut back by 0 bases and J by 5 bases. The CDR3 is 16 amino acids. The CDR3: CSARDRGGRSRETQYF. The CDR3 bases are TGCAGTGCTAGAGATCGGGGCGGGAGATCCCGGGAGACCCAGTACTTC.

This clonotype was picked up many times. This chain joins TRBV28 and TRBJ2-7; no definite D call. V lost 3 bases and J lost 1, with 10 bases in between. This CDR3 has 14 amino acids. Germline V gene data show CDR1 as MDHEN and CDR2 as SYDVKM. The chain's CDR3 is CASSFGERSYEQYF. The CDR3 region has the DNA TGTGCCAGCAGTTTTGGAGAGAGGTCCTACGAGCAGTACTTC.

This clonotype was found a few times. The J gene is TRBJ2-6, the V gene TRBV9; D call uncertain. V was clipped by 4 bases and J by 3 bases, with 11 bases between them. CDR1 is SGDLS and CDR2 is YYNGEE in the germline V gene. The CDR3 is 15 residues long. This CDR3 reads CASSYMGFGANVLTF. In nucleotides, the CDR3 is TGTGCCAGCAGCTATATGGGATTTGGGGCCAACGTCCTGACTTTC.

This chain connects TRBV4-2 to TRBJ2-1; 12 bases are shared with TRBD2. The length of the CDR3 is 20 residues. Trimming removed 2 bases from V and 1 base from J; junction bases left unmatched: 12. The V gene's germline CDR1 is LGHNA and CDR2 YNFKEQ. CDR3 coding DNA: TGTGCCAGCAGCCAAAACAGACTAGCGGGAGTGGCTGGGTCCTACAATGAGCAGTTCTTC. It is translated as CASSQNRLAGVAGSYNEQFF.

The V gene is TRBV29-1, the J gene TRBJ2-7; D perhaps matches TRBD1 (6 bases). The CDR3 length is 14 residues. Looked up from germline, CDR1 is SQVTM and CDR2 is ANQGSEA. The germline V and J ends were trimmed by 5 bases and 3 bases, with 17 bases remaining between them. CDR3 amino acids: CSVSPRTDFYEQYF. The CDR3 DNA is TGCAGCGTTTCCCCACGGACAGACTTCTACGAGCAGTACTTC.

The chain links TRBV29-1 to TRBJ1-1; no reliable D call. Germline V CDR1 and CDR2: SQVTM, ANQGSEA. V was cut by 6 bases and J by 8 bases, with 10 bases left in between. This CDR3 has 10 amino acids. This CDR3 is CSVVSPEAFF. CDR3 bases: TGCAGCGTCGTATCTCCCGAAGCTTTCTTT.

V is TRBV28 and J is TRBJ1-1; weak D call: TRBD1 (6 bases). The CDR3 length is 15 residues. V gave up 10 bases and J gave up 0 bases, with 18 bases separating them. CDR1 and CDR2 (germline): MDHEN, SYDVKM. DNA for the CDR3: TGTGCCACCGACACCCCCGGGGGCATGAACACTGAAGCTTTCTTT. Amino acid sequence: CATDTPGGMNTEAFF. The variable domain in full, completed from reference TRBV28 and TRBJ1-1, reads DVKVTQSSRYLVKRTGEKVFLECVQDMDHENMFWYRQDPGLGLRLIYFSYDVKMKEKGDIPEGYSVSREKKERFSLILESASTNQTSMYLCATDTPGGMNTEAFFGQGTRLTVV.

This clonotype has ten or more counts. This chain joins TRBV21-1 and TRBJ2-5; no DNA check was done on the table's D call, TRBD1. TRBV21-1 counts as a pseudogene. This CDR3 contains 14 residues. CDR3 sequence (DNA): TGTGCCAGCAATCAGGGGGGTAGGCAAGAGACCCAGTACTTC. It specifies CASNQGGRQETQYF.

This clonotype has a count of ten or more. V gene TRBV4-2 combines with J gene TRBJ2-4; 10 bases fit TRBD1. Germline V CDR1 and CDR2: LGHNA, YNFKEQ. The CDR3 consists of 16 residues. The V and J ends lost 0 bases and 7 bases, in that order; junction bases with no gene match: 6. CDR3 residues: CASSQDWDRGRNIQYF. The CDR3 DNA follows: TGTGCCAGCAGCCAAGACTGGGACAGGGGAAGGAACATTCAGTACTTC.

This chain joins TRBV5-1 and TRBJ2-1; 13 bases fit TRBD2. CDR1 and CDR2 (germline): SGHRS, YFSETQ. V lost 3 bases to trimming and J lost 5 bases; unmatched junction nucleotides: 14. This CDR3 comprises 19 residues. CDR3 residues: CASSSFPRLAGGPDNEQFF. The CDR3 coding sequence is TGCGCCAGCAGCTCATTCCCCCGACTAGCGGGAGGTCCAGACAATGAGCAGTTCTTC.

The table lists this clonotype with a few counts. The rearrangement links TRBV29-1 to TRBJ1-2; D may be TRBD1 (5 bases). The CDR3 extends over 10 amino acids. The V gene's germline CDR1 is SQVTM and CDR2 ANQGSEA. V lost 3 bases and J lost 6, with 5 bases in between. DNA for the CDR3: TGCAGCGTTGAGGGGGATGGCTACACCTTC. Translating it yields CSVEGDGYTF.

This clonotype occurred a few times. The rearrangement joins TRBV3-1 to TRBJ2-1; D is unresolved. Germline V gene sequence: CDR1 LGHDT, CDR2 YNNKEL (reference sequence). This CDR3 region has 14 residues. V was clipped by 1 base and J by 4 bases, with 8 bases between them. CDR3 bases: TGTGCCAGCAGCCAAGGATTGGGTTACAATGAGCAGTTCTTC. Translating it yields CASSQGLGYNEQFF.

The chain uses TRBV20-1 and TRBJ2-1; weak D call: TRBD2 (7 bases). V was trimmed by 1 base and J by 5 bases, leaving 21 bases between them. The CDR3 contains 17 residues. Germline V gene data show CDR1 as DFQATT and CDR2 as SNEGSKA (reference sequence). The CDR3 sequence: CSARGEGGPRMNNEQFF. DNA for the CDR3: TGCAGTGCTAGAGGGGAGGGGGGGCCCCGTATGAACAATGAGCAGTTCTTC.

This clonotype occurred a few times. The chain couples TRBV7-2 to TRBJ2-7; D is unresolved. V was cut by 2 bases and J by 3 bases, with 14 bases left in between. Germline-derived CDR1 and CDR2 are SGHTA and FQGNSA. CDR3 size: 15 residues. This CDR3 reads CASSLSPRGVYEQYF. Written as DNA, the CDR3 is TGTGCCAGCAGCTTATCGCCACGTGGCGTCTACGAGCAGTACTTC.

CDR3 coding DNA: TGTGCCAGCAGCTTGTCTTTCGGCCAAGAGACCCAGTACTTC. Translation: CASSLSFGQETQYF. The J gene is TRBJ2-5, the V gene TRBV5-5, with no clear D. V was shortened by 1 base and J by 1 base, with 8 bases between the two germline ends. This CDR3 spans 14 amino acids. Germline CDR1 and CDR2: SGHKS and YYEKEE (reference sequence). The variable domain in full, with the rest retrieved from reference TRBV5-5 and TRBJ2-5, is DAGVTQSPTHLIKTRGQQVTLRCSPISGHKSVSWYQQVLGQGPQFIFQYYEKEERGRGNFPDRFSARQFPNYSSELNVNALLLGDSALYLCASSLSFGQETQYFGPGTRLLVL.

The table lists this clonotype with many counts. The genes are TRBV29-1 and TRBJ2-1; 7 nucleotides match TRBD1. The CDR3 spans 13 residues. The V segment lost 8 bases and the J segment 7 bases; nucleotides outside the gene matches: 11. From germline, CDR1 is SQVTM and CDR2 ANQGSEA. In DNA form, the CDR3 reads TGCAGCCACTTGACAGGGAACTTGAATGAGCAGTTCTTC. Its protein product is CSHLTGNLNEQFF.

This clonotype has just one count. The chain couples TRBV7-8 to TRBJ2-7; D is perhaps TRBD2 (6 bases). This CDR3 has 16 amino acids. The germline CDR1 and CDR2 sequences are SGHVS and FQNEAQ. The germline V and J ends were trimmed by 3 bases and 3 bases, with 18 bases remaining between them. The DNA of the CDR3 is TGTGCCAGCAGCTTCCCGGGGAGACTAGGTGGCTACGAGCAGTACTTC. Amino acid sequence: CASSFPGRLGGYEQYF.

The rearrangement joins TRBV7-2 to TRBJ2-7, with 7 bases matching TRBD2. CDR1 and CDR2 (germline): SGHTA, FQGNSA. V shed 2 bases and J 2 bases; nucleotides not matched to a gene: 3. CDR3 size: 14 residues. CDR3 loop: CASSLLAETYEQYF. The CDR3 bases are TGTGCCAGCAGCTTACTAGCGGAAACCTACGAGCAGTACTTC.

The rearrangement uses TRBV29-1 and TRBJ1-1; D gene ambiguous. The V end lost 0 bases, the J end lost 0 bases, and 14 bases lay between the germline ends. Germline CDR1 SQVTM, CDR2 ANQGSEA. CDR3 length: 16 amino acids. CDR3 residues: CSVEESRPTMNTEAFF. The CDR3 region has the DNA TGCAGCGTTGAAGAAAGTAGACCGACCATGAACACTGAAGCTTTCTTT.

There are a few counts of this clonotype. The chain uses TRBV29-1 and TRBJ1-3, with D possibly matching TRBD1 (5 bases). CDR1 is SQVTM, CDR2 ANQGSEA, per germline. CDR3 length: 12 residues. V lost 7 bases, J lost 2 bases, and 9 bases lay in between. This CDR3 reads CSGRGPGNTIYF. Here the CDR3 DNA reads TGCAGCGGACGGGGCCCTGGAAACACCATATATTTT.